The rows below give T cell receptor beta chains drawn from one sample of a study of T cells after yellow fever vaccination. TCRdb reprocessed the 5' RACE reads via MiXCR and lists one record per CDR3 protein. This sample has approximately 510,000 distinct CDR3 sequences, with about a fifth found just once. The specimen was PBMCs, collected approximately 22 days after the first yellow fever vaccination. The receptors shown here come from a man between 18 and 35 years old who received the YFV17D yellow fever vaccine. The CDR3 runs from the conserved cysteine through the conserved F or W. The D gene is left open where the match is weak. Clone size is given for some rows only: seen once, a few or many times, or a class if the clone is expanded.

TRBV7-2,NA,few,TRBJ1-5,TGTGCCAGCAGCCCCTACAGGGAGGATCAGCCCCAGCATTTT,CASSPYREDQPQHF
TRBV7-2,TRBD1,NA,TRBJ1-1,TGTGCCAGCAGCTTGACAGGGGGGATTGGGGCTGAAGCTTTCTTT,CASSLTGGIGAEAFF
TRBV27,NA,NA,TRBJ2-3,TGTGCCAGCAGTTTCCGGAGTTATTCCACAGATACGCAGTATTTT,CASSFRSYSTDTQYF
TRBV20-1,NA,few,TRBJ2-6,TGCAGTGCAAATAGACCGACCTCTGGGGCCAACGTCCTGACTTTC,CSANRPTSGANVLTF
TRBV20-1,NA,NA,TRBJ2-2,TGCAGTGCTAGAGATCTGCAGGGCTCCGGGGAGCTGTTTTTT,CSARDLQGSGELFF
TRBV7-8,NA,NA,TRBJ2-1,TGTGCCAGCAGCTTAAGGGCCCAATGGGGGTGGCAGTTCTTC,CASSLRAQWGWQFF
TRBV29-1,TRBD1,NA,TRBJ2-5,TGCAGCACTTCCGACAGGGGGCGAGGAGAGACCCAGTACTTC,CSTSDRGRGETQYF
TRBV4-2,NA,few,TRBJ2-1,TGTGCCAGCAGCCAAGAACTGCCCGGGGGTGAGCAGTTCTTC,CASSQELPGGEQFF
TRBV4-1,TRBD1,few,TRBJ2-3,TGCGCCAGCAGCGGACAGGGAAAGGCAGATACGCAGTATTTT,CASSGQGKADTQYF
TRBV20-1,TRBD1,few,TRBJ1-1,TGCAGTGCGAGCGAAGGGGGCCGAAACACTGAAGCTTTCTTT,CSASEGGRNTEAFF
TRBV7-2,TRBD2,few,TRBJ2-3,TGTGCCAGCAGCGCACTAGCGGGGAGGGGCCGGCAGTATTTT,CASSALAGRGRQYF
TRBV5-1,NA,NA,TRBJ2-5,TGCGCCAGCAGCTTGTCCACTATCAGCCAAGAGACCCAGTACTTC,CASSLSTISQETQYF
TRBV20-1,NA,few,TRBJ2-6,TGCAGTGCTTGGTTCCAGGGGGGAGGTGGGGCCAACGTCCTGACTTTC,CSAWFQGGGGANVLTF